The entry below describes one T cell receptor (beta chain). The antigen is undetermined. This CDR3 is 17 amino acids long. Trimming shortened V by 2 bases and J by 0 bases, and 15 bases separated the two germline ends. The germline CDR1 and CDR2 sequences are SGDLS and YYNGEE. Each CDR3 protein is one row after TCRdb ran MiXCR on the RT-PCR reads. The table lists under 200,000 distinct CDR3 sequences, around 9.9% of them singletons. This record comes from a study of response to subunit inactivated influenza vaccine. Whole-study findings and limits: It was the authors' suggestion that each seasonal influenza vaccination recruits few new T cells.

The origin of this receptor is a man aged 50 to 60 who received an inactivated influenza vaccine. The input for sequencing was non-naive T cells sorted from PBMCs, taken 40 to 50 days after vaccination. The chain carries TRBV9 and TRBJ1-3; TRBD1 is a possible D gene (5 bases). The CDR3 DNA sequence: TGTGCCAGCAGCGTGGAGGGACCTATGAGCTCTGGAAACACCATATATTTT. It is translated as CASSVEGPMSSGNTIYF.